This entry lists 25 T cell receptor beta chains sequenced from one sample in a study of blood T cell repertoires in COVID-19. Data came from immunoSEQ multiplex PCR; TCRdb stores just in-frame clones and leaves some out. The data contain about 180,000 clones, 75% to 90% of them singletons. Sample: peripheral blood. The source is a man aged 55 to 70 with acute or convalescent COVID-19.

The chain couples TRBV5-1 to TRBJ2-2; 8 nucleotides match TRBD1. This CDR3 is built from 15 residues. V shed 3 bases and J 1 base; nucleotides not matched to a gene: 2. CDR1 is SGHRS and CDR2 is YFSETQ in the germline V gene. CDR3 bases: TGCGCCAGCAGCTCGGGACAGGAGAACACCGGGGAGCTGTTTTTT. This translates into CASSSGQENTGELFF.

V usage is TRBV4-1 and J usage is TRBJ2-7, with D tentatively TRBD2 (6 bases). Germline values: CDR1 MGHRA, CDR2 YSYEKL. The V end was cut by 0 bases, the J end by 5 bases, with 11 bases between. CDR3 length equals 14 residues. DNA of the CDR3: TGCGCCAGCAGCCAAGAACCGGGAGACGACGAGCAGTACTTC. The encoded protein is CASSQEPGDDEQYF.

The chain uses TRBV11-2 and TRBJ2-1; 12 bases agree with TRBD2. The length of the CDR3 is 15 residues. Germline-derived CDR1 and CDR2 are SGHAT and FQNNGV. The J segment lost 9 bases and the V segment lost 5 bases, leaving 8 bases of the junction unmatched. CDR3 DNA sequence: TGTGCCAGCAGCCTCCGACTAGCGGGAGAGGGTGAGCAGTTCTTC. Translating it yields CASSLRLAGEGEQFF.

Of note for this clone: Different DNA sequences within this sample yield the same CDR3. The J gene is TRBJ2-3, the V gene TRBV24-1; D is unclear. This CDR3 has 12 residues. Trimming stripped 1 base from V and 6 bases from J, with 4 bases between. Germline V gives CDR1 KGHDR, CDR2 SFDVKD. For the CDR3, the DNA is TGTGCCACCAGTGATTTTTCGGATACGCAGTATTTT. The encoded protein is CATSDFSDTQYF.

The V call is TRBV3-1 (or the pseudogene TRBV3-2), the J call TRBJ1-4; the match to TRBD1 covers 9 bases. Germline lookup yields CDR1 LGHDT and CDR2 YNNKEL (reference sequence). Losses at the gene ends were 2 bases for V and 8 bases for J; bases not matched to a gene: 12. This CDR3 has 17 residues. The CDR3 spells CASSQRTGVGGQEKLFF. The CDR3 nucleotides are TGTGCCAGCAGCCAAAGGACAGGGGTGGGAGGTCAGGAAAAACTGTTTTTT.

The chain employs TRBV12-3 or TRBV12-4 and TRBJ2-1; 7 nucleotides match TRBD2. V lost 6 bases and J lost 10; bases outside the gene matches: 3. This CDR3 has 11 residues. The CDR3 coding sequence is TGTGCCAGCAGACTAGCGAACGAGCAGTTCTTC. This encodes CASRLANEQFF.

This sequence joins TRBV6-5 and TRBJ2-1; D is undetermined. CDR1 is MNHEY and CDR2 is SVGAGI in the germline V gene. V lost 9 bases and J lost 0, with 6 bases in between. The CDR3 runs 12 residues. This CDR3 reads CASHSSYNEQFF. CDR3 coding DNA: TGTGCCAGTCATAGCTCCTACAATGAGCAGTTCTTC.

The CDR3 here is CASSRTSGTDTQYF. Written as DNA, the CDR3 is TGTGCCAGCAGTAGGACTAGCGGCACAGATACGCAGTATTTT. The chain recombines TRBV2 with TRBJ2-3, with TRBD2 matching 9 bases. CDR3 length: 14 residues. Germline values: CDR1 SNHLY, CDR2 FYNNEI. V trimming: 5 bases; J trimming: 1 base; junction bases outside the gene matches: 1.

This CDR3 reads CASSLLNTEAFF. For the CDR3, the DNA is TGTGCCAGCAGCTTGCTAAACACTGAAGCTTTCTTT. The chain employs TRBV5-6 and TRBJ1-1; D gene ambiguous. The CDR3 spans 12 residues. V was shortened by 1 base and J by 2 bases, with 3 bases between the two germline ends. Looked up from germline, CDR1 is SGHDT and CDR2 is YYEEEE.

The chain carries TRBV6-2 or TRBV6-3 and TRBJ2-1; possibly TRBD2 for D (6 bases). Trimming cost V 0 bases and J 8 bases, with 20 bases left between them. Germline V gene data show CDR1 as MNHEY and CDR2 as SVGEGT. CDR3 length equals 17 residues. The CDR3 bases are TGTGCCAGCAGTTACTCGACGGGGGAGGCCTTAATTCATGAGCAGTTCTTC. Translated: CASSYSTGEALIHEQFF.

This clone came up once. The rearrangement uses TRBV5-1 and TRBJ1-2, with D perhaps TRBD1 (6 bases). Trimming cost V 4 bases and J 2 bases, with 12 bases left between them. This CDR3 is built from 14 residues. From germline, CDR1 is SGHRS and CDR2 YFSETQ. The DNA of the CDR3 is TGCGCCAGCAGCCTGACCAGGGGCAACTATGGCTACACCTTC. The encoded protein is CASSLTRGNYGYTF.

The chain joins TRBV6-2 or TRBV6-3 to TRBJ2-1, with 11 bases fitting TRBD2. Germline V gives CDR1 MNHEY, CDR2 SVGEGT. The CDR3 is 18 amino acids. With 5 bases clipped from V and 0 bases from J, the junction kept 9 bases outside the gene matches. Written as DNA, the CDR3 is TGTGCCAGCAGTCCGCCGACTAGCGGGGTTAGCTCCTACAATGAGCAGTTCTTC. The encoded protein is CASSPPTSGVSSYNEQFF.

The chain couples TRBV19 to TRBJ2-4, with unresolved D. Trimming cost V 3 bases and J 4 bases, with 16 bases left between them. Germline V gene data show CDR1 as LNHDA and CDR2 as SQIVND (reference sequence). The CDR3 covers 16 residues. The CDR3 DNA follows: TGTGCCAGTAGTATCAAAGGCGTGTCACAGAAAAACATTCAGTACTTC. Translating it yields CASSIKGVSQKNIQYF.

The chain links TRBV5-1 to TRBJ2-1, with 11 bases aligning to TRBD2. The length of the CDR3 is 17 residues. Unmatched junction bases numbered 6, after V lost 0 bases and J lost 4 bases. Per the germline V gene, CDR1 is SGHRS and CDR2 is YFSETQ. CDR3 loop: CASSLDPGTSGYNEQFF. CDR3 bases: TGCGCCAGCAGCTTGGACCCCGGGACTAGCGGATACAATGAGCAGTTCTTC. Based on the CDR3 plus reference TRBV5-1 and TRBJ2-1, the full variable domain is KAGVTQTPRYLIKTRGQQVTLSCSPISGHRSVSWYQQTPGQGLQFLFEYFSETQRNKGNFPGRFSGRQFSNSRSEMNVSTLELGDSALYLCASSLDPGTSGYNEQFFGPGTRLTVL.

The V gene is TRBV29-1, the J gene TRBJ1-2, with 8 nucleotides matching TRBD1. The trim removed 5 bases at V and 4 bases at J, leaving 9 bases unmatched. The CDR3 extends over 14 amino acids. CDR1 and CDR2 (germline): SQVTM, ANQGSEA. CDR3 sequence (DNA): TGCAGCGTTACCCGGGACAGGAATACCTATGGCTACACCTTC. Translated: CSVTRDRNTYGYTF.

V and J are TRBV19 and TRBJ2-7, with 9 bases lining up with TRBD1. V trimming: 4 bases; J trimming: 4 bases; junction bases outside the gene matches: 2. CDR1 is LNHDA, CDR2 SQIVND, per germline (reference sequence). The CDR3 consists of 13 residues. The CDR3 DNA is TGTGCCAGTAGTAAGGGGACAGGGTACGAGCAGTACTTC. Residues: CASSKGTGYEQYF. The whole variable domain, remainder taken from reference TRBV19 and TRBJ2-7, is DGGITQSPKYLFRKEGQNVTLSCEQNLNHDAMYWYRQDPGQGLRLIYYSQIVNDFQKGDIAEGYSVSREKKESFPLTVTSAQKNPTAFYLCASSKGTGYEQYFGPGTRLTVT.

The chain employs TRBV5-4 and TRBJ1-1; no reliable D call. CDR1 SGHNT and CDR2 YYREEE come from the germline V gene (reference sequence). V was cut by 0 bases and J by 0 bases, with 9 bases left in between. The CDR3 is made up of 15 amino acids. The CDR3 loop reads CASSLVSGMNTEAFF. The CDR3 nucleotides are TGTGCCAGCAGCTTGGTTTCCGGGATGAACACTGAAGCTTTCTTT.

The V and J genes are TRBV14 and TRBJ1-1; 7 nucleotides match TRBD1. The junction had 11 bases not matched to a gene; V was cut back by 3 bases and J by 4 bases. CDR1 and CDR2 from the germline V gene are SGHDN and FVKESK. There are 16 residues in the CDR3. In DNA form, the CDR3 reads TGTGCCAGCAGCCAGCTGGGGGCAGGGGGAGGCACTGAAGCTTTCTTT. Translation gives CASSQLGAGGGTEAFF.

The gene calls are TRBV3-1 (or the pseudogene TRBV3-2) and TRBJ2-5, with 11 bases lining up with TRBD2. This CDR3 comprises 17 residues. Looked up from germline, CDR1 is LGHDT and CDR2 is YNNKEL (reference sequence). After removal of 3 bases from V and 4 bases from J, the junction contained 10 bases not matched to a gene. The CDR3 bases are TGTGCCAGCAGCCATGTTTCCGCTAGCGGGAGGAGAGAGACCCAGTACTTC. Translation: CASSHVSASGRRETQYF.

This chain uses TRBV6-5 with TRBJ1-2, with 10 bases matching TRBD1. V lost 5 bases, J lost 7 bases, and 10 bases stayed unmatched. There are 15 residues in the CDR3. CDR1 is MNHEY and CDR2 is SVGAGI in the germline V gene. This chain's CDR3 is CASSPPGQGLFGYTF. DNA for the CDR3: TGTGCCAGCAGTCCTCCGGGACAGGGGCTTTTTGGCTACACCTTC.

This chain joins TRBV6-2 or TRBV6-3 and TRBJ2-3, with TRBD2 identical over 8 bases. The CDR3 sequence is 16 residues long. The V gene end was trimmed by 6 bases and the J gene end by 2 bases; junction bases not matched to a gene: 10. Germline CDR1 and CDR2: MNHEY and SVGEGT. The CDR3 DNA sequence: TGTGCCAGCAGCCCCGGGAGGGACGGGTTCACAGATACGCAGTATTTT. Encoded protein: CASSPGRDGFTDTQYF.

CDR3 nucleotides: TGTGCCAGCAGCTTGCGTTTGGCGGGAAGGTCCCGCGACAATGAGCAGTTCTTC. Translating it yields CASSLRLAGRSRDNEQFF. V and J are TRBV5-5 and TRBJ2-1; D is possibly TRBD2 (6 bases). V lost 1 base and J 5 bases, leaving 22 bases between the germline ends. There are 18 residues in the CDR3. The germline CDR1 and CDR2 sequences are SGHKS and YYEKEE (reference sequence).

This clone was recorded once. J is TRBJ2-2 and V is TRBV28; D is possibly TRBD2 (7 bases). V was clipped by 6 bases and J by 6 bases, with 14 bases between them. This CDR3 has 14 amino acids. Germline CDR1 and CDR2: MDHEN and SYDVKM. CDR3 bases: TGTGCCAGCAGGCTTCGGGGGGCAGCCGGGGAGCTGTTTTTT. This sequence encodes CASRLRGAAGELFF.

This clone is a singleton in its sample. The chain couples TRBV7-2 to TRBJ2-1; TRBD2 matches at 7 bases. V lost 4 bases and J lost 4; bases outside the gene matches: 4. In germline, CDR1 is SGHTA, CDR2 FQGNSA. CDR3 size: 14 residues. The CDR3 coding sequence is TGTGCCAGCAGCTCCGGACTAGGATACAATGAGCAGTTCTTC. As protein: CASSSGLGYNEQFF.

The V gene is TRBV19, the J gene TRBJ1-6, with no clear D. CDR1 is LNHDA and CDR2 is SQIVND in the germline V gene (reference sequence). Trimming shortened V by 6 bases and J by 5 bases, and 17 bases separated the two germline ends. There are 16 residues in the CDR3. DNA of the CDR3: TGTGCCAGTAGACTACACGGGTCCGGGGATAATTCACCCCTCCACTTT. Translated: CASRLHGSGDNSPLHF.